The 6 T cell receptor beta chains given below trace back to one sample, sequenced in a study of CD8 T cells in Susac syndrome. RNA was extracted with the RNeasy kit, and a quantity of roughly 0.5 to 1 ug was reverse transcribed using random hexamers. TCRdb re-called the immunoSEQ multiplex PCR reads through MiXCR, storing one row per CDR3 protein. The table includes 130,000 or so distinct CDR3 sequences, 85% to 95% detected once. The source material was CD4+ T cells from PBMCs. The source of these receptors is a human donor with multiple sclerosis.

This clonotype has a single count. The chain has TRBV20-1 and TRBJ2-3; D is undetermined. With 5 bases removed from V and 3 bases from J, the gap between germline ends came to 18 bases. Germline V lookup: CDR1 DFQATT, CDR2 SNEGSKA (reference sequence). The CDR3 runs 15 residues. The chain's CDR3 is CSASKTARFTDTQYF. The CDR3 region has the DNA TGCAGTGCTTCCAAGACCGCCCGTTTTACAGATACGCAGTATTTT.

This chain joins TRBV7-8 and TRBJ1-2; D unclear. The V end lost 0 bases, the J end lost 8 bases, and 16 bases lay between the germline ends. Germline loops: CDR1 SGHVS, CDR2 FQNEAQ. The CDR3 totals 15 residues. The chain's CDR3 is CASSLALLSGRGYTF. For the CDR3, the DNA is TGTGCCAGCAGCTTAGCTTTGTTGTCAGGACGAGGCTACACCTTC.

The V gene is TRBV5-1, the J gene TRBJ2-3; D call uncertain. This CDR3 is built from 14 residues. V lost 0 bases, J lost 5 bases, and 10 bases lay in between. The germline CDR1 and CDR2 sequences are SGHRS and YFSETQ. The CDR3 loop reads CASSLGTGGDTQYF. As DNA, the CDR3 is TGCGCCAGCAGCTTGGGGACCGGCGGAGATACGCAGTATTTT.

The chain links TRBV9 to TRBJ2-1, with 9 bases that match TRBD2. J was trimmed by 4 bases and V by 3 bases; bases with no gene match: 2. The CDR3 consists of 14 residues. CDR1 is SGDLS, CDR2 YYNGEE, per germline. The CDR3 DNA sequence: TGTGCCAGCAGCGCCGGACTAGCGTACAATGAGCAGTTCTTC. As protein: CASSAGLAYNEQFF.

The chain recombines TRBV6-5 with TRBJ1-5; D call uncertain. Germline V CDR1 and CDR2: MNHEY, SVGAGI. The CDR3 covers 14 residues. Trimming shortened V by 10 bases and J by 2 bases, and 15 bases separated the two germline ends. The CDR3 DNA is TGTGCCACGCGTTTGGAGCGCGGCAATCAGCCCCAGCATTTT. Residues: CATRLERGNQPQHF.

The CDR3: CSAITSGRAGGVYF. The CDR3 DNA reads TGCAGCGCTATAACTAGCGGGAGGGCTGGAGGCGTGTACTTC. This chain links TRBV29-1 with TRBJ2-7; 13 nucleotides agree with TRBD2. Germline V gene data show CDR1 as SQVTM and CDR2 as ANQGSEA. V was clipped by 7 bases and J by 12 bases; unmatched bases: 15. The CDR3 totals 14 residues.